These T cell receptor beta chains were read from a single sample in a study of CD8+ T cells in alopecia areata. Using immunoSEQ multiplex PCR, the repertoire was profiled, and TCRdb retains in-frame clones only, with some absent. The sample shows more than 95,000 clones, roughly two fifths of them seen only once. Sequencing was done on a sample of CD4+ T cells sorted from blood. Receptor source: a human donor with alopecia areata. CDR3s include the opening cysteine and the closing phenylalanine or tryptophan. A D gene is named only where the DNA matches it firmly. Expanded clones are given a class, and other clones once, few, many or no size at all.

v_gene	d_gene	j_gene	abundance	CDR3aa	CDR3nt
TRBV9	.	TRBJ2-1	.	CASSFRPITPGSNDEQFF	TGTGCCAGCAGCTTCCGACCTATCACCCCCGGGAGCAACGATGAGCAGTTCTTC
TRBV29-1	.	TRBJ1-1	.	CSVGDLEGTEAFF	TGCAGCGTTGGTGATCTAGAGGGCACTGAAGCTTTCTTT
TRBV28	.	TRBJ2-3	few	CASSSSGLGVTDTQYF	.
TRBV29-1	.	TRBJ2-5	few	CSVVGPSRETQYF	TGCAGCGTTGTAGGGCCTAGCAGGGAGACCCAGTACTTC
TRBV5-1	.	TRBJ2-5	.	CASSWGQGLVQETQYF	TGCGCCAGCAGCTGGGGGCAGGGTCTCGTTCAAGAGACCCAGTACTTC
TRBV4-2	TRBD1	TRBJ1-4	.	CASSQRTGVNEKLFF	TGTGCCAGCAGCCAAAGGACAGGGGTTAATGAAAAACTGTTTTTT
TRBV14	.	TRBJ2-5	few	CASSQDWARGETQYF	TGTGCCAGCAGCCAAGATTGGGCCCGCGGGGAGACCCAGTACTTC
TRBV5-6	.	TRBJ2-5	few	CASSLAGPLLAQYF	TGTGCCAGCAGCTTGGCAGGACCCCTACTGGCCCAGTACTTC
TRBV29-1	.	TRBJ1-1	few	CSVVRALNTEAFF	TGCAGCGTTGTCAGGGCCCTTAACACTGAAGCTTTCTTT
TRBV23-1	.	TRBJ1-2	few	CASSHNYTF	TGCGCCAGCAGCCACAACTACACCTTC
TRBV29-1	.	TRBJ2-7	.	CSVGTTRSSYEQYF	TGCAGCGTTGGCACAACTCGGAGCTCCTACGAGCAGTACTTC
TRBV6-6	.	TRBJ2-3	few	CASIATSTDTQYF	TGTGCCAGCATAGCGACGAGCACAGATACGCAGTATTTT
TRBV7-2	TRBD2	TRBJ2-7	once	CASRTWASGDLEQYF	TGTGCCAGCAGAACCTGGGCTAGCGGAGATCTCGAGCAGTACTTC
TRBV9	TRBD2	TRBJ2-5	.	CASSVGSPAGGQETQYF	TGTGCCAGCAGCGTAGGTTCCCCAGCGGGGGGACAAGAGACCCAGTACTTC
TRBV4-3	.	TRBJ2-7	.	CASSQDWASQSYEQYF	TGCGCCAGCAGCCAAGATTGGGCTAGTCAGTCCTACGAGCAGTACTTC
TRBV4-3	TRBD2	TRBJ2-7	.	CASSQDRASGTYEQYF	TGCGCCAGCAGCCAAGATCGGGCTAGCGGAACCTACGAGCAGTACTTC
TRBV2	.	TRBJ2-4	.	CASSEGFELAKNIQYF	TGTGCCAGCAGTGAGGGATTTGAACTAGCCAAAAACATTCAGTACTTC
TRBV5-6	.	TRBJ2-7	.	CASTLGSYEQYF	TGTGCCAGCACCTTGGGGTCCTACGAGCAGTACTTC
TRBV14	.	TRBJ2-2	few	CASSPMDNTGELFF	TGTGCCAGCAGTCCCATGGACAACACCGGGGAGCTGTTTTTT
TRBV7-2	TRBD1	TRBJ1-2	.	CASRSTGDYGYTF	TGTGCCAGCAGATCGACAGGGGACTATGGCTACACCTTC
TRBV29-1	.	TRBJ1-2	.	CSVWDELTAYGYTF	TGCAGCGTTTGGGACGAACTAACGGCCTATGGCTACACCTTC
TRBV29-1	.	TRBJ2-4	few	CSVGSRHGLAKNIQYF	TGCAGCGTTGGCAGCCGTCACGGTCTAGCCAAAAACATTCAGTACTTC
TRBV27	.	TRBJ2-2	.	CASSFWAGELFF	TGTGCCAGCAGTTTTTGGGCCGGGGAGCTGTTTTTT
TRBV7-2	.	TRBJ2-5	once	CASTFLEPGAQYF	TGTGCCAGCACCTTCCTTGAGCCAGGGGCCCAGTACTTC
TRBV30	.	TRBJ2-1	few	CAWSVPRLATGNEQFF	TGTGCCTGGAGTGTACCACGGCTAGCGACGGGCAATGAGCAGTTCTTC
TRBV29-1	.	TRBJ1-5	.	CSVEGGVGQPQHF	TGCAGCGTTGAAGGAGGGGTGGGGCAGCCCCAGCATTTT
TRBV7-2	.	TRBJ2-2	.	CASSPGQLNTGELFF	TGTGCCAGCAGCCCCGGACAGTTGAACACCGGGGAGCTGTTTTTT
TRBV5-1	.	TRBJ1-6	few	CASSLESPASNSPLHF	TGCGCCAGCAGCTTGGAATCCCCAGCGAGTAATTCACCCCTCCACTTT
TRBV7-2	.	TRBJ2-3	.	CASKSGGSDTQYF	TGTGCCAGCAAAAGTGGAGGGTCGGATACGCAGTATTTT
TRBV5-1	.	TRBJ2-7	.	CASSLEAGISYEQYF	TGCGCCAGCAGCTTGGAGGCAGGGATCTCCTACGAGCAGTACTTC
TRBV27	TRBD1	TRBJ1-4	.	CASSGTATNEKLFF	TGTGCCAGCAGTGGGACAGCAACTAATGAAAAACTGTTTTTT
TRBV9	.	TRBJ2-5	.	CASSPRQRPVEQYF	TGTGCCAGCAGCCCCCGACAGCGCCCCGTGGAGCAGTACTTC
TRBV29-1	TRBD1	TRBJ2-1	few	CSVDPGQGRSYNEQFF	TGCAGCGTTGACCCGGGACAGGGAAGGTCCTACAATGAGCAGTTCTTC
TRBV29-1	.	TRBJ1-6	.	CSVAQPNSPLHF	TGCAGCGTTGCGCAGCCCAATTCACCCCTCCACTTT
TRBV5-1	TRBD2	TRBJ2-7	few	CASSLTAGTSGYEQYF	TGCGCCAGCAGCTTAACAGCCGGGACTAGCGGATACGAGCAGTACTTC
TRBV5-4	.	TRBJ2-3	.	CASSLERDTQYF	TGTGCCAGCAGCTTGGAAAGGGATACGCAGTATTTT
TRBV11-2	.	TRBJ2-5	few	CASNPQLEETQYF	TGTGCCAGCAACCCCCAACTCGAAGAGACCCAGTACTTC
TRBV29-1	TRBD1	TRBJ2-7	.	CSVEVRTGFYEQYF	TGCAGCGTTGAAGTTCGGACAGGGTTTTACGAGCAGTACTTC
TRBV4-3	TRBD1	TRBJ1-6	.	CASSQGGTVGSTLHF	TGCGCCAGCAGCCAAGGTGGGACAGTGGGTTCGACCCTCCACTTT
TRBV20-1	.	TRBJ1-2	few	CSARADYGYTF	TGCAGTGCCCGGGCAGATTATGGCTACACCTTC
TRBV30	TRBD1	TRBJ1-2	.	CAWSVAGGAPYGYTF	TGTGCCTGGAGTGTGGCAGGGGGCGCACCCTATGGCTACACCTTC
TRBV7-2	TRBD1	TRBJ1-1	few	CASSPDRVNTEAFF	TGTGCCAGCAGCCCGGACAGGGTCAACACTGAAGCTTTCTTT
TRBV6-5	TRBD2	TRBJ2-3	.	CASSYSGTRTDTQYF	TGTGCCAGCAGTTACTCGGGGACTAGAACAGATACGCAGTATTTT
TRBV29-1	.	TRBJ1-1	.	CSVVKGSMNTEAFF	TGCAGCGTTGTTAAGGGTTCGATGAACACTGAAGCTTTCTTT
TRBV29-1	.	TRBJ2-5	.	CSALGGVETQYF	TGCAGCGCCCTAGGGGGAGTAGAGACCCAGTACTTC
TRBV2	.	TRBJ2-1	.	CASSLLALTGNEQFF	TGTGCCAGCAGTCTCCTAGCACTCACGGGCAATGAGCAGTTCTTC
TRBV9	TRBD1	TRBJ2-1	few	CASSPDRRVHNEQFF	TGTGCCAGCAGCCCGGACAGGCGGGTCCACAATGAGCAGTTCTTC
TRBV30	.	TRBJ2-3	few	CAWSTRTDTQYF	TGTGCCTGGAGTACCCGCACAGATACGCAGTATTTT
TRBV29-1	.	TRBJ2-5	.	CSVPSSGQETQYF	TGCAGCGTCCCGTCGAGCGGGCAAGAGACCCAGTACTTC